These T cell receptor beta chains were read from a single sample in a study of PD-1 blockade in mismatch repair-deficient tumors. The assay was immunoSEQ multiplex PCR, and TCRdb's table has in-frame clones only and misses some. The sample lists about 51,000 clones, 81% seen once, with roughly 8% in the top ten. Sample: peripheral blood, taken about 4.5 months after starting pembrolizumab. Every receptor here comes from an adult with mismatch repair-deficient cancer. The CDR3 runs from the conserved cysteine through the conserved F or W. The order of the fields is V gene, D gene, clone size, J gene, CDR3 protein, CDR3 DNA. D genes are given only for firm matches. Rows may omit the clone size; those that give it use once, few, many or a size class.

v_call: TRBV15; d_call: TRBD2; clone_size: NA; j_call: TRBJ2-2; cdr3_aa: CATSRAPGTSGTGELFF; cdr3_nt: TGTGCCACCAGCAGAGCCCCCGGGACTAGCGGGACCGGGGAGCTGTTTTTT
v_call: TRBV7-8; d_call: NA; clone_size: NA; j_call: TRBJ2-1; cdr3_aa: CASSLGLGSVPNEQFF; cdr3_nt: TGTGCCAGCAGCTTAGGGCTAGGGAGTGTCCCCAATGAGCAGTTCTTC
v_call: TRBV5-4; d_call: TRBD1; clone_size: once; j_call: TRBJ1-2; cdr3_aa: CASSQGGGGLYGYTF; cdr3_nt: TGTGCCAGCAGCCAAGGGGGCGGAGGTCTCTATGGCTACACCTTC
v_call: TRBV6-5; d_call: NA; clone_size: NA; j_call: TRBJ2-2; cdr3_aa: CASTHRAVYTGELFF; cdr3_nt: TGTGCCAGCACCCACAGGGCGGTCTACACCGGGGAGCTGTTTTTT
v_call: TRBV27; d_call: NA; clone_size: NA; j_call: TRBJ1-3; cdr3_aa: CASSTNSGNTIYF; cdr3_nt: TGTGCCAGCAGTACCAACTCTGGAAACACCATATATTTT
v_call: TRBV11-3; d_call: NA; clone_size: NA; j_call: TRBJ2-2; cdr3_aa: CASSLGVNTGELFF; cdr3_nt: TGTGCCAGCAGCTTAGGTGTAAACACCGGGGAGCTGTTTTTT
v_call: TRBV5-1; d_call: NA; clone_size: NA; j_call: TRBJ2-2; cdr3_aa: CASSLERPGELFF; cdr3_nt: TGCGCCAGCAGCTTGGAAAGGCCCGGGGAGCTGTTTTTT
v_call: TRBV18; d_call: NA; clone_size: NA; j_call: TRBJ2-7; cdr3_aa: CASSRSGTYEQYF; cdr3_nt: TGTGCCAGCTCACGATCCGGAACCTACGAGCAGTACTTC
v_call: TRBV7-8; d_call: NA; clone_size: once; j_call: TRBJ1-1; cdr3_aa: CASSPPGGIGTEAFF; cdr3_nt: TGTGCCAGCAGCCCCCCAGGAGGGATCGGCACTGAAGCTTTCTTT
v_call: TRBV29-1; d_call: NA; clone_size: once; j_call: TRBJ1-2; cdr3_aa: CSVSGTGFNYGYTF; cdr3_nt: TGCAGCGTCTCCGGGACGGGATTTAACTATGGCTACACCTTC
v_call: TRBV10-3; d_call: TRBD1; clone_size: NA; j_call: TRBJ2-3; cdr3_aa: CAINPGQGPDTQYF; cdr3_nt: TGTGCCATCAACCCGGGACAGGGGCCAGATACGCAGTATTTT
v_call: TRBV7-9; d_call: NA; clone_size: NA; j_call: TRBJ1-1; cdr3_aa: CASSLQWDREAFF; cdr3_nt: TGTGCCAGCAGCTTGCAGTGGGACCGCGAAGCTTTCTTT
v_call: TRBV2; d_call: TRBD1; clone_size: NA; j_call: TRBJ2-4; cdr3_aa: CASSGTGAKNIQYF; cdr3_nt: TGTGCCAGCAGTGGCACAGGGGCGAAAAACATTCAGTACTTC
v_call: TRBV11-2; d_call: TRBD1; clone_size: NA; j_call: TRBJ1-2; cdr3_aa: CASSFAGGYGYTF; cdr3_nt: TGTGCCAGCAGCTTTGCAGGGGGCTATGGCTACACCTTC
v_call: TRBV7-3; d_call: TRBD1; clone_size: NA; j_call: TRBJ1-1; cdr3_aa: CASSPQGARGTEAFF; cdr3_nt: TGTGCCAGCAGCCCTCAGGGGGCCAGAGGCACTGAAGCTTTCTTT
v_call: TRBV6-5; d_call: NA; clone_size: NA; j_call: TRBJ2-7; cdr3_aa: CASSYPGRREQYF; cdr3_nt: TGTGCCAGCAGTTACCCTGGACGGCGCGAGCAGTACTTC
v_call: TRBV7-2; d_call: NA; clone_size: NA; j_call: TRBJ1-1; cdr3_aa: CASSPVRGTEAFF; cdr3_nt: TGTGCCAGCAGCCCCGTTCGTGGCACTGAAGCTTTCTTT
v_call: TRBV11-3; d_call: NA; clone_size: NA; j_call: TRBJ2-1; cdr3_aa: CASSLRISGYYNEQFF; cdr3_nt: TGTGCCAGCAGCTTACGAATTAGCGGTTATTACAATGAGCAGTTCTTC
v_call: TRBV4-1; d_call: NA; clone_size: NA; j_call: TRBJ1-1; cdr3_aa: CASSYGTRDTEAFF; cdr3_nt: TGCGCCAGCAGCTACGGGACACGGGACACTGAAGCTTTCTTT
v_call: TRBV28; d_call: TRBD1; clone_size: NA; j_call: TRBJ2-5; cdr3_aa: CASSPVGLTGVIQETQYF; cdr3_nt: TGTGCCAGCAGTCCCGTGGGTTTGACAGGGGTAATCCAAGAGACCCAGTACTTC
v_call: TRBV11-3; d_call: TRBD2; clone_size: many; j_call: TRBJ2-1; cdr3_aa: CASSLGGGSGGGYNEQFF; cdr3_nt: TGTGCCAGCAGCTTAGGAGGTGGGAGCGGGGGGGGTTACAATGAGCAGTTCTTC
v_call: TRBV5-1; d_call: NA; clone_size: NA; j_call: TRBJ1-1; cdr3_aa: CASSPSTDTTEAFF; cdr3_nt: TGCGCCAGCAGCCCATCGACGGATACCACTGAAGCTTTCTTT
v_call: TRBV7-8; d_call: TRBD1; clone_size: NA; j_call: TRBJ1-1; cdr3_aa: CASSLARRGDTEAFF; cdr3_nt: TGTGCCAGCAGCTTAGCTCGCAGGGGGGACACTGAAGCTTTCTTT
v_call: TRBV5-4; d_call: NA; clone_size: NA; j_call: TRBJ1-1; cdr3_aa: CASSHARTDTEAFF; cdr3_nt: TGTGCCAGCAGCCATGCCAGGACGGACACTGAAGCTTTCTTT